These 26 T cell receptor beta chains were all obtained from the same sample, sequenced in a study of T-cell reconstitution after alpha-beta-depleted transplantation in children. The authors prepared the TCRbeta library with unique molecular identifiers. TCRdb reprocessed the PCR reads with MiXCR, giving one entry per CDR3 protein. The table has over 200,000 distinct CDR3 sequences, under 9.5% seen once. The source was PBMCs from the stem cell graft donor, collected from the stem cell graft. The receptors here all came from a human donor who donated a stem cell graft to a child with acute lymphoblastic leukemia.

The sample holds a few counts of this clonotype. The genes are TRBV3-1 and TRBJ2-3; D is perhaps TRBD1 (5 bases). Germline V gene data show CDR1 as LGHDT and CDR2 as YNNKEL (reference sequence). The CDR3 has 12 residues. Trimming shortened V by 8 bases and J by 7 bases, and 13 bases separated the two germline ends. CDR3 loop: CASWSPGNTQYF. The CDR3 nucleotides read TGTGCCAGCTGGAGCCCAGGGAATACGCAGTATTTT.

The table lists this clonotype with a few counts. The rearrangement joins TRBV15 to TRBJ2-3; D unclear. Germline V gives CDR1 LNHNV, CDR2 YYDKDF (reference sequence). The CDR3 sequence is 13 residues long. V gave up 5 bases and J gave up 1 base, with 7 bases separating them. DNA for the CDR3: TGTGCCACCAGCGGCGGACGCACAGATACGCAGTATTTT. This codes for CATSGGRTDTQYF.

This clonotype was seen many times. The rearrangement joins TRBV6-5 to TRBJ1-5; D is unresolved. Germline V gene sequence: CDR1 MNHEY, CDR2 SVGAGI. Trimming removed 2 bases at V and 0 bases at J, with 2 bases between. The CDR3 contains 13 residues. The CDR3 DNA reads as TGTGCCAGCAGTTACAATAGCAATCAGCCCCAGCATTTT. Translated, it gives CASSYNSNQPQHF.

Ten or more counts support this clonotype. The chain's CDR3 is CASRSGALDEQYF. In DNA, the CDR3 is TGTGCCAGCAGATCCGGGGCCTTGGACGAGCAGTACTTC. The rearrangement uses TRBV7-2 and TRBJ2-7; D may be TRBD1 or TRBD2 (5 bases each). With 6 bases removed from V and 5 bases from J, the gap between germline ends came to 14 bases. Germline-derived CDR1 and CDR2 are SGHTA and FQGNSA. The CDR3 has 13 amino acids.

The chain uses TRBV11-1 and TRBJ1-6; a weak D match, TRBD1 (6 bases). The CDR3 is 17 residues long. Germline values: CDR1 SGHAT, CDR2 FQDESV (reference sequence). The V gene lost 1 base and the J gene lost 0 bases, with 10 bases spanning the gap. The CDR3, as DNA: TGTGCCAGCAGCTTAGAGGGGGGACTCTCCTATAATTCACCCCTCCACTTT. This sequence encodes CASSLEGGLSYNSPLHF. Together with reference TRBV11-1 and TRBJ1-6, the CDR3 gives the full variable domain: EAEVAQSPRYKITEKSQAVAFWCDPISGHATLYWYRQILGQGPELLVQFQDESVVDDSQLPKDRFSAERLKGVDSTLKIQPAELGDSAMYLCASSLEGGLSYNSPLHFGNGTRLTVT.

This chain connects TRBV5-1 to TRBJ2-7, with 7 bases matching TRBD1. The CDR3 totals 15 residues. Germline lookup yields CDR1 SGHRS and CDR2 YFSETQ. The ends lost 0 bases at V and 0 bases at J; junction bases unmatched: 3. The CDR3 nucleotides are TGCGCCAGCAGCTTGGAACAGGGGCTCTCCTACGAGCAGTACTTC. Protein product: CASSLEQGLSYEQYF.

This rearrangement joins TRBV6-5 to TRBJ2-7, with D possibly called TRBD1 or TRBD2 (7 bases each). The CDR3 covers 17 residues. CDR1 and CDR2 (germline): MNHEY, SVGAGI. The germline V and J ends were trimmed by 0 bases and 1 base, with 16 bases remaining between them. CDR3 sequence: CASSYSGGGQISYEQYF. The CDR3 bases are TGTGCCAGCAGTTACTCAGGGGGGGGACAGATATCCTACGAGCAGTACTTC.

Concerning this clonotype: The junction departs from germline at one end; a sequencing error may be responsible. This sequence joins TRBV20-1 and TRBJ2-1; 7 bases match TRBD2. Germline values: CDR1 DFQATT, CDR2 SNEGSKA (reference sequence). The CDR3 loop spans 16 amino acids. This CDR3 reads CCARDRLANTYNEQFF. CDR3 sequence (DNA): TGCTGTGCTAGAGATCGACTAGCCAATACCTACAATGAGCAGTTCTTC.

The CDR3 loop reads CSAAGTGTTEAFF. In DNA form, the CDR3 reads TGCAGTGCAGCCGGGACAGGGACGACTGAAGCTTTCTTT. The J gene is TRBJ1-1, the V gene TRBV20-1, with 9 bases identical to TRBD1. The CDR3 is made up of 13 amino acids. The V and J ends lost 6 bases and 5 bases, in that order; junction bases with no gene match: 7. Germline V gene sequence: CDR1 DFQATT, CDR2 SNEGSKA (reference sequence).

In this sample, this clonotype turned up many times. This chain connects TRBV4-1 to TRBJ2-7; D unclear. Trimming removed 1 base at V and 2 bases at J, with 12 bases between. Germline CDR1 reads MGHRA; CDR2 reads YSYEKL. The CDR3 totals 15 residues. Here the CDR3 reads CASSQVAVGTYEQYF. Here the CDR3 DNA reads TGCGCCAGCAGCCAAGTTGCAGTGGGAACCTACGAGCAGTACTTC.

This chain links TRBV7-6 with TRBJ2-2; possibly TRBD1 for D (6 bases). The germline V gene has CDR1 SGHVS and CDR2 FNYEAQ. Trimming took off 2 bases at V and 3 bases at J, with 19 bases between the two ends. The CDR3 is 18 residues long. CDR3 sequence: CASSLTPTGLDDTGELFF. CDR3 coding DNA: TGTGCCAGCAGCTTAACTCCGACAGGCCTCGATGACACCGGGGAGCTGTTTTTT.

The chain couples TRBV6-1 to TRBJ2-3; maybe TRBD2 (6 bases). Trimming cost V 6 bases and J 5 bases, with 12 bases left between them. Germline assignment: CDR1 MNHNS and CDR2 SASEGT. This CDR3 contains 13 residues. CDR3 region: CASRTTGGDTQYF. CDR3 DNA sequence: TGTGCCAGCAGGACAACCGGGGGAGATACGCAGTATTTT.

In this sample, this clonotype turned up a few times. V and J are TRBV5-1 and TRBJ1-1, with 10 bases fitting TRBD1. With 4 bases clipped from V and 3 bases from J, the junction kept 9 bases outside the gene matches. From germline, CDR1 is SGHRS and CDR2 YFSETQ. The CDR3 totals 16 residues. CDR3 in amino acids: CASSPRTGGFDTEAFF. The CDR3 bases are TGCGCCAGCAGCCCGAGGACAGGGGGATTTGACACTGAAGCTTTCTTT.

In its sample, this clonotype was seen a few times. The rearrangement links TRBV20-1 to TRBJ2-3; no reliable D call. V lost 0 bases to trimming and J lost 0 bases, with 10 bases between them. The CDR3 length is 15 residues. CDR1 and CDR2 (germline): DFQATT, SNEGSKA (reference sequence). Here the CDR3 reads CSARDHGTSTDTQYF. CDR3 coding DNA: TGCAGTGCTAGAGATCATGGTACGAGCACAGATACGCAGTATTTT.

At least ten counts were recorded for this clonotype. The chain carries TRBV20-1 and TRBJ1-2, with TRBD1 as a possible D gene (5 bases). In germline, CDR1 is DFQATT, CDR2 SNEGSKA (reference sequence). Trimming shortened V by 3 bases and J by 2 bases, and 10 bases separated the two germline ends. The CDR3 length is 13 residues. CDR3 in amino acids: CSASAGGNYGYTF. CDR3 DNA: TGCAGTGCTAGTGCGGGGGGGAACTATGGCTACACCTTC.

The J gene is TRBJ2-3, the V gene TRBV7-8, with 11 positions matching TRBD2. V shed 7 bases and J 2 bases; nucleotides not matched to a gene: 8. From germline, CDR1 is SGHVS and CDR2 FQNEAQ. The CDR3 is made up of 16 amino acids. The CDR3 spells CASTLMTSGVTDTQYF. The CDR3 region has the DNA TGTGCCAGCACACTCATGACTAGCGGGGTCACAGATACGCAGTATTTT.

This chain uses TRBV7-9 with TRBJ1-1; D possibly corresponds to TRBD1 (6 bases). The CDR3 is made up of 14 amino acids. V lost 5 bases, J lost 11 bases, and 21 bases lay in between. Germline CDR1 reads SEHNR; CDR2 reads FQNEAQ (reference sequence). The CDR3 spells CASSGGDWNRTAFF. The CDR3 DNA reads TGTGCCAGCAGCGGGGGCGATTGGAACAGAACGGCTTTCTTT.

This clonotype was found many times. The rearrangement uses TRBV10-2 and TRBJ2-7, with D possibly being TRBD1 or TRBD2 (5 bases each). The CDR3 sequence is 15 residues long. The germline V gene has CDR1 WSHSY and CDR2 SAAADI. V shed 6 bases and J shed 0 bases, with 15 bases lying between them. CDR3 bases: TGCGCCAGCAGCCCGGATGGGGGTAGCTCCTACGAGCAGTACTTC. Its translation: CASSPDGGSSYEQYF.

The chain recombines TRBV27 with TRBJ2-6, with a possible D match to TRBD1 (6 bases). V gave up 2 bases and J gave up 0 bases, with 14 bases separating them. The CDR3 extends over 18 amino acids. CDR1 and CDR2 from the germline V gene are MNHEY and SMNVEV (reference sequence). CDR3 bases: TGTGCCAGCAGTTTAGGGCAGGGGTTAGCCTCTGGGGCCAACGTCCTGACTTTC. Encoded protein: CASSLGQGLASGANVLTF.

The sample holds many counts of this clonotype. The chain couples TRBV24-1 to TRBJ2-1, with D possibly matching TRBD2 (7 bases). CDR1 and CDR2 from the germline V gene are KGHDR and SFDVKD. V was clipped by 10 bases and J by 3 bases, with 12 bases between them. The CDR3 totals 13 residues. The CDR3 region is CATEGGGYNEQFF. Written as DNA, the CDR3 is TGTGCCACTGAGGGGGGGGGCTACAATGAGCAGTTCTTC.

In its sample, this clonotype was seen a few times. The chain links TRBV28 to TRBJ1-5; D is unclear. V was clipped by 5 bases and J by 0 bases, with 5 bases between them. This CDR3 has 13 amino acids. CDR1 MDHEN and CDR2 SYDVKM come from the germline V gene. The CDR3 sequence is CASSKYSNQPQHF. The CDR3 DNA follows: TGTGCCAGCAGTAAATATAGCAATCAGCCCCAGCATTTT.

The rearrangement uses TRBV7-2 and TRBJ2-1; maybe TRBD1 (5 bases). V gave up 4 bases and J gave up 4 bases, with 17 bases separating them. Germline assignment: CDR1 SGHTA and CDR2 FQGNSA. The CDR3 consists of 16 residues. The CDR3 reads CASSYRPRFQYNEQFF. CDR3 sequence (DNA): TGTGCCAGCAGCTACAGGCCGCGTTTCCAATACAATGAGCAGTTCTTC.

In its sample, this clonotype was seen many times. The V and J genes are TRBV5-1 and TRBJ1-1; 7 bases match TRBD1. The CDR3 is made up of 14 amino acids. In germline, CDR1 is SGHRS, CDR2 YFSETQ. V shed 7 bases and J 1 base; nucleotides not matched to a gene: 7. This chain's CDR3 is CASRVEGANTEAFF. CDR3 sequence (DNA): TGCGCCAGCCGGGTAGAGGGGGCGAACACTGAAGCTTTCTTT.

At least ten counts were recorded for this clonotype. For the CDR3, the DNA is TGTGCCAGCAGCTTGTCAAACAGGGGGCAAGGTGAAAAACTGTTTTTT. Translation: CASSLSNRGQGEKLFF. The gene calls are TRBV5-6 and TRBJ1-4, with 9 bases identical to TRBD1. There are 16 residues in the CDR3. Germline CDR1 SGHDT, CDR2 YYEEEE. V shed 1 base and J 7 bases; nucleotides not matched to a gene: 8. The full variable domain, rest sourced from reference TRBV5-6 and TRBJ1-4, is DAGVTQSPTHLIKTRGQQVTLRCSPKSGHDTVSWYQQALGQGPQFIFQYYEEEERQRGNFPDRFSGHQFPNYSSELNVNALLLGDSALYLCASSLSNRGQGEKLFFGSGTQLSVL.

At least ten counts were recorded for this clonotype. CDR3 region: CASSSSLNQPQHF. CDR3 in DNA: TGTGCCAGCAGCTCCTCCCTCAATCAGCCCCAGCATTTT. The rearrangement joins TRBV7-9 to TRBJ1-5; D unclear. With 4 bases removed from V and 3 bases from J, the gap between germline ends came to 7 bases. Germline V gives CDR1 SEHNR, CDR2 FQNEAQ (reference sequence). The CDR3 length is 13 residues.

V usage is TRBV12-3 or TRBV12-4 and J usage is TRBJ1-1; weak D call: TRBD1 (5 bases). Trimming took 6 bases from V and 3 from J, leaving 17 bases between them. This CDR3 contains 15 residues. The CDR3 DNA reads TGTGCCAGCAGGTTAATGGGGGGTCCGGACACTGAAGCTTTCTTT. Translation: CASRLMGGPDTEAFF.